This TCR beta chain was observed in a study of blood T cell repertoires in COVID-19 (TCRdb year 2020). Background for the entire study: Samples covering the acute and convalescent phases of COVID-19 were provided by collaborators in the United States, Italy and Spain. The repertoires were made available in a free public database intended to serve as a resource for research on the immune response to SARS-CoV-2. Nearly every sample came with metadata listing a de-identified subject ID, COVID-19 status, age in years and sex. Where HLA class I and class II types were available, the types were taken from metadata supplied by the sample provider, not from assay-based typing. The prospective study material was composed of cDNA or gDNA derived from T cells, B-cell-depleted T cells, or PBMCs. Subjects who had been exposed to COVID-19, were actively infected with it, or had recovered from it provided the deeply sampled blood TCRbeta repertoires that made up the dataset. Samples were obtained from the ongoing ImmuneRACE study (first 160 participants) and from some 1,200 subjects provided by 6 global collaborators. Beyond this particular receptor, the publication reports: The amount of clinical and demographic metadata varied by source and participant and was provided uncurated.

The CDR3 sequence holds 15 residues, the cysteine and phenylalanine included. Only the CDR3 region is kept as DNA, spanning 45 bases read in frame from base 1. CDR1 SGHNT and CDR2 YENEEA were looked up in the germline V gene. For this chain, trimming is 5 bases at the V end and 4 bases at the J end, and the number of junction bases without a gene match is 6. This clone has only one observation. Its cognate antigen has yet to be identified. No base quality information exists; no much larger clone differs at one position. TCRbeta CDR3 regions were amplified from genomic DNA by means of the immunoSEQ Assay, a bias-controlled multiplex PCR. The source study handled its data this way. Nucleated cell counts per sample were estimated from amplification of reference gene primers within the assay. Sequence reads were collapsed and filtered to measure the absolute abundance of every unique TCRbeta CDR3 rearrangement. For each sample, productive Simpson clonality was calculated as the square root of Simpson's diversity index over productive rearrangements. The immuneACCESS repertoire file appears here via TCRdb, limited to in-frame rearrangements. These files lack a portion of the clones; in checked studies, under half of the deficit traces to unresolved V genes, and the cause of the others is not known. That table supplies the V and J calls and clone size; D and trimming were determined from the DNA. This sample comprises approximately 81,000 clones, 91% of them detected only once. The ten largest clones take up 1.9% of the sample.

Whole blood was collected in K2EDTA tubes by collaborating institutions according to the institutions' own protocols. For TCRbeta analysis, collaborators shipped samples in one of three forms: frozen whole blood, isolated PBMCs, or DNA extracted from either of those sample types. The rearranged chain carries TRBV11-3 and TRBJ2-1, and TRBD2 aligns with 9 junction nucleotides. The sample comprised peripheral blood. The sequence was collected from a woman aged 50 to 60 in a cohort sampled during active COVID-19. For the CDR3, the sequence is CASSLTSGVYNEQFF. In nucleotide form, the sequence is TGTGCCAGCAGCCTGACTAGCGGCGTTTACAATGAGCAGTTCTTC.